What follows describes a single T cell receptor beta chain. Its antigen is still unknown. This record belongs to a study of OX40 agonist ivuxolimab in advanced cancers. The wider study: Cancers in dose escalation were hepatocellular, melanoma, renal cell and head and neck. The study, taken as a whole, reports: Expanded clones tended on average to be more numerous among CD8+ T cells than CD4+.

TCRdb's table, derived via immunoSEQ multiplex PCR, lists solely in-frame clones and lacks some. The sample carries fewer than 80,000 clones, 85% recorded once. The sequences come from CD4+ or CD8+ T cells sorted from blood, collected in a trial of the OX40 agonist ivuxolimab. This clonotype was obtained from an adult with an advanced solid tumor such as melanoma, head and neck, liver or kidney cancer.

In nucleotides, the CDR3 is TGTGCCAGCAGCTTATCATGGGGGCGCAATGAGCAGTTCTTC. It is translated as CASSLSWGRNEQFF. The chain employs TRBV7-7 and TRBJ2-1, with D possibly being TRBD1 (6 bases). This CDR3 comprises 14 residues. CDR1 and CDR2 from the germline V gene are SSHAT and FNYEAQ (reference sequence). Deletions cut 2 bases from V and 6 bases from J, with 11 bases between.